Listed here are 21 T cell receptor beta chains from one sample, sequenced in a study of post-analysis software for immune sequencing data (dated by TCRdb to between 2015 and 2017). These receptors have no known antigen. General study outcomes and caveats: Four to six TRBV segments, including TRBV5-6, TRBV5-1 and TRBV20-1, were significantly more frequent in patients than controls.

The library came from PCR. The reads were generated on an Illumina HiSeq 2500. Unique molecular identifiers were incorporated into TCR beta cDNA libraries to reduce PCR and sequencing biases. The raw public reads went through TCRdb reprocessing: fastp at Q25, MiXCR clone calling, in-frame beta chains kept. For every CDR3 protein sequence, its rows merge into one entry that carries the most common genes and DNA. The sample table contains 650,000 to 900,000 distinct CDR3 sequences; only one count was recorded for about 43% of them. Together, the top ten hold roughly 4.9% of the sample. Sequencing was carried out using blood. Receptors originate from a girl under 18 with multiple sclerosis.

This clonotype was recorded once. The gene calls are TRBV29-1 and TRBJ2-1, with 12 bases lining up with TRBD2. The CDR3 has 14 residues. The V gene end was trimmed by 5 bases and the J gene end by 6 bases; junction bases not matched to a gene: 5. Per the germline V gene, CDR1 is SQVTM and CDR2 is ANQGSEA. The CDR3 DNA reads TGCAGCGTTATCGAGGGACTAGCGGGCAATGAGCAGTTCTTC. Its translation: CSVIEGLAGNEQFF.

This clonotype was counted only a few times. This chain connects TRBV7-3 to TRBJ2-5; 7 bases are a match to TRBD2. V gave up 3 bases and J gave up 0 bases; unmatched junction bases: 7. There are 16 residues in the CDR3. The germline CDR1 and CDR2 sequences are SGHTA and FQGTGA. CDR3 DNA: TGTGCCAGCAGCTTGGGTAGCGGGCAGTACCAAGAGACCCAGTACTTC. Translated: CASSLGSGQYQETQYF.

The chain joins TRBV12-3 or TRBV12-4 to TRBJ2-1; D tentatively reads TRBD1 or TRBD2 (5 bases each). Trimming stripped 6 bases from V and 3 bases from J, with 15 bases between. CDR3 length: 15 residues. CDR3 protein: CASSDGTENYNEQFF. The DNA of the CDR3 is TGTGCCAGCAGCGACGGGACGGAGAACTACAATGAGCAGTTCTTC.

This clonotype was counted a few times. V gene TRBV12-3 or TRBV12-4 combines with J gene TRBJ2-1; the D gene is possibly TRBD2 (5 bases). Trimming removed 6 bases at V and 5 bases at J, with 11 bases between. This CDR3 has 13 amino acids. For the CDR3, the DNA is TGTGCCAGCAGGAGGGTCGAGGACAATGAGCAGTTCTTC. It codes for CASRRVEDNEQFF.

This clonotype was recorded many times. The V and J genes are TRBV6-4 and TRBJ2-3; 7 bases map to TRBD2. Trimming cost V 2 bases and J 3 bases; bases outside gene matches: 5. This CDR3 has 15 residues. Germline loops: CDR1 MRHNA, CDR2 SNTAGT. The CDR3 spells CASSDVAGATDTQYF. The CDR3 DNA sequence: TGTGCCAGCAGTGACGTGGCGGGAGCTACAGATACGCAGTATTTT.

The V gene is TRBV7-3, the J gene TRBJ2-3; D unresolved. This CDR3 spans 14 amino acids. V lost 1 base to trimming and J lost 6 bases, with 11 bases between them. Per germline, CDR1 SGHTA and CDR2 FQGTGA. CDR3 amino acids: CASSLMAPPDTQYF. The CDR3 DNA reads TGTGCCAGCAGCTTAATGGCACCCCCGGATACGCAGTATTTT.

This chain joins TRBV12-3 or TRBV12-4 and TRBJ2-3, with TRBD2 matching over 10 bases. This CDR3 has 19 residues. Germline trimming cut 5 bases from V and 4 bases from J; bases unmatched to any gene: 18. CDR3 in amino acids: CASSQPPRLLAGAPDTQYF. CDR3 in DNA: TGTGCCAGCAGTCAACCCCCTCGACTTCTAGCGGGGGCCCCAGATACGCAGTATTTT.

In DNA, the CDR3 is TGTGCCAGCAGTCCGGGCCTCAGCCTCTACGAGCAGTACTTC. Encoded protein: CASSPGLSLYEQYF. V and J are TRBV12-3 or TRBV12-4 and TRBJ2-7; D gene ambiguous. The V end was cut by 5 bases, the J end by 3 bases, with 14 bases between. CDR3 length: 14 amino acids.

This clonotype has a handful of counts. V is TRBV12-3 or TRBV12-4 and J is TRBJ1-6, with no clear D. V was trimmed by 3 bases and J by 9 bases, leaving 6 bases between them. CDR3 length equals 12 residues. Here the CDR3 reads CASSFEVSPLHF. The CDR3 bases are TGTGCCAGCAGTTTTGAGGTTTCACCCCTCCACTTT.

The CDR3 DNA follows: TGTGCCAGCAGCCACCTTTGGGGCTTGCAACACGAGCAGTACTTC. This codes for CASSHLWGLQHEQYF. The rearrangement links TRBV7-2 to TRBJ2-7, with D perhaps matching TRBD1 (5 bases). With 5 bases removed from V and 5 bases from J, the gap between germline ends came to 19 bases. Germline V gives CDR1 SGHTA, CDR2 FQGNSA. The CDR3 covers 15 residues.

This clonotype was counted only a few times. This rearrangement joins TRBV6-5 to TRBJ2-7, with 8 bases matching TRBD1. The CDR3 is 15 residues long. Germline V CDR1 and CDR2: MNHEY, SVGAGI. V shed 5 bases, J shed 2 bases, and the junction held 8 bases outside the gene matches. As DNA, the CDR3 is TGTGCCAGCAGTCCCGACAGGGGCCCTCCCTACGAGCAGTACTTC. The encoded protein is CASSPDRGPPYEQYF.

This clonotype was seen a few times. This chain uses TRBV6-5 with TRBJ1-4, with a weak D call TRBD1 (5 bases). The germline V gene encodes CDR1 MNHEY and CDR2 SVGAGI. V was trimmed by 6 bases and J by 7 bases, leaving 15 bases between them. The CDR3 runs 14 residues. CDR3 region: CASRRGPMGEKLFF. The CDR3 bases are TGTGCCAGCAGGAGGGGCCCCATGGGTGAAAAACTGTTTTTT.

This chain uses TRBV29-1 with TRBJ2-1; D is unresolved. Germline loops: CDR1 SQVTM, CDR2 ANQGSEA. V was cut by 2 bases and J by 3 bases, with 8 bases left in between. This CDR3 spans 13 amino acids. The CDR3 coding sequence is TGCAGCGTTGAACGGAACTTCTACAATGAGCAGTTCTTC. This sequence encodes CSVERNFYNEQFF.

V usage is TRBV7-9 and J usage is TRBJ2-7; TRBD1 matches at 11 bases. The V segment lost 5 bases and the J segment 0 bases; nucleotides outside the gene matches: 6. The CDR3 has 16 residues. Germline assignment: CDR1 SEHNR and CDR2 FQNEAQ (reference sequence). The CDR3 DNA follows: TGTGCCAGCAGCGTTTCCGGGACAGGGGGCTCCTACGAGCAGTACTTC. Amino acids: CASSVSGTGGSYEQYF.

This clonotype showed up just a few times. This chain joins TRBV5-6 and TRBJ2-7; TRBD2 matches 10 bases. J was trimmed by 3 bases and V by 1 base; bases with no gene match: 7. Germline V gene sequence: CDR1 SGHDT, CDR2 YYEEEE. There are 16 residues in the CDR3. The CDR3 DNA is TGTGCCAGCAGCTTGTCCGCGCTAGCGGGAGTCTACGAGCAGTACTTC. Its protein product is CASSLSALAGVYEQYF.

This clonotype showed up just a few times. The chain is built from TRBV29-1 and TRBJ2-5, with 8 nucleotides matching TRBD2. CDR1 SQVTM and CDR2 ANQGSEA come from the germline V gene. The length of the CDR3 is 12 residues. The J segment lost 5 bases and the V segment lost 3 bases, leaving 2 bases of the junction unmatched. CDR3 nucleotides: TGCAGCGTTGATACGGGGGGGGAGACCCAGTACTTC. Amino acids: CSVDTGGETQYF. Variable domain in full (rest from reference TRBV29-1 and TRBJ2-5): SAVISQKPSRDICQRGTSLTIQCQVDSQVTMMFWYRQQPGQSLTLIATANQGSEATYESGFVIDKFPISRPNLTFSTLTVSNMSPEDSSIYLCSVDTGGETQYFGPGTRLLVL.

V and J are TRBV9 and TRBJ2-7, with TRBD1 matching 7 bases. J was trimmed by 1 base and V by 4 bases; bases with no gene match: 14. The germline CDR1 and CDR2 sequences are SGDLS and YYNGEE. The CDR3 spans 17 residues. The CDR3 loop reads CASSPHPTGLGSYEQYF. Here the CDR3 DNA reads TGTGCCAGCAGCCCCCACCCGACAGGGTTGGGGTCCTACGAGCAGTACTTC.

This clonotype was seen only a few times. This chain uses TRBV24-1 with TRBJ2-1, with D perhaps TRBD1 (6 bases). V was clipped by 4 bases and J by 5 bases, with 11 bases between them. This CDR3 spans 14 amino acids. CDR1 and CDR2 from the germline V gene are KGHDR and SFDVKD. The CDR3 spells CATSEDRSDNEQFF. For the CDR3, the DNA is TGTGCCACCAGTGAGGACAGATCAGACAATGAGCAGTTCTTC.

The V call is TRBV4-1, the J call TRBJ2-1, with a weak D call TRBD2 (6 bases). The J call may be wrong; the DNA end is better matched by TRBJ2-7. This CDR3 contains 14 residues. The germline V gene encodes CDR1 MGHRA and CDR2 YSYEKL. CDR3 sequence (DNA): TGCGCCAGCAGCCAAGCGGGAGTTGGCGCCGAGCAGTACTTC. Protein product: CASSQAGVGAEQYF.

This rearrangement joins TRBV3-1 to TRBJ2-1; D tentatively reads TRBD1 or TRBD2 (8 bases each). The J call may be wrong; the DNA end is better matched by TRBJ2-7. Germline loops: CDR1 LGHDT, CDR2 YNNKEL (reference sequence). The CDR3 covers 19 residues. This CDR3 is CASSQDRGRSGSSYNEQYF. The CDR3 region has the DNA TGTGCCAGCAGCCAAGACAGGGGGCGAAGCGGGAGCTCCTACAATGAGCAGTACTTC.

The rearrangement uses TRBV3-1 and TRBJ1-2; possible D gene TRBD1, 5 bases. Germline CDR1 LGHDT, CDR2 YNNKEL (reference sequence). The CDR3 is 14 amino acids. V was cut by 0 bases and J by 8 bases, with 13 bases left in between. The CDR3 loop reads CASSQDRRGWGYTF. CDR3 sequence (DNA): TGTGCCAGCAGCCAAGATCGAAGGGGATGGGGCTACACCTTC.